This T cell receptor (beta chain) stems from a study of identical twins (dated by TCRdb to the mid-2010s). Background for the entire study: The study deep-sequenced TCR alpha and beta repertoires from monozygotic twins, unrelated adults of various ages and cord blood to test whether fetal clonotypes persist. To rule out contamination, the twin experiments were replicated at different times with different library preparation protocols.

This clonotype occurred many times. No antigen is known for it. Base qualities are not at hand, and no much larger clone is one base apart. Every donor was a healthy Caucasian. The researchers also sequenced three unrelated adults who were not twins: a male aged 18 to 30, a male aged 50 to 60, and a female aged 50 to 60. Miltenyi CD45RO+ enrichment and human naive T-cell isolation kits were used to isolate memory (CD45RO+) and naive T cells from PBMC. Broader findings and caveats from the paper: Zero-insertion analyses could be partly confounded by invariant T cells such as MAIT and iNKT, although diverse VJ usage argued against such confounding for most clonotypes. Out-of-frame TCR alpha sharing in monozygotic twins was systematically underestimated by recombination models, whereas sharing between unrelated individuals was in agreement with the recombination models. Abundant cord blood beta clonotypes carried fewer insertions; young adult naive repertoires showed a weaker similar trend, while memory repertoires showed none. Out-of-frame TCR alpha sequences shared between twins showed an excess of low generation-probability sequences compared with coincidental sharing between unrelated individuals. Excess twin sharing in beta out-of-frame sequences was weaker because fewer shared sequences lowered the signal-to-noise ratio. Because the same donors could not be followed over many years, the conclusions depended on cross-sectional statistical analysis.

The library was built by means of 5' RACE. The sample was run on an Illumina HiSeq 2000. A universal primer binding site was added through template switching, and the final cDNA carried a unique molecular identifier so that TCR cDNA molecules could be counted accurately. Specific primers in the conserved constant-segment region were used to synthesize first-strand cDNA for the TCR alpha and beta chains. To control for contamination, each cDNA library was double barcoded with a SMART-Mk sample barcode plus Illumina barcodes. TruSeq adapter sequences along with Illumina sample barcodes were introduced in two successive PCR steps. TCR alpha and beta cDNA libraries were sequenced on the Illumina HiSeq platform with custom primers. Per the source publication's procedure: Raw reads were processed with MiGEC to extract unique molecular identifiers, and MiXCR was used to determine CDR3 positions. Recombination models were inferred per individual with the repgenHMM and IGoR tools using an EM algorithm. Shared clonotypes were analyzed with the tcR package in R, and sharing was normalized by the product of cloneset sizes. Out-of-frame nonproductive sequences were analyzed to study raw recombination free of thymic and clonal selection effects. TCRdb applied fastp at Q25 and MiXCR to the public reads, then kept only in-frame beta chains. Every entry covers one CDR3 protein and lists the most common genes and DNA from its rows. These V and J calls originate from TCRdb's pipeline instead of the authors' own analysis. This sample gives around 340,000 distinct CDR3 sequences in total; approximately 10% of them show up just once. The top ten clones comprise over 7% of the sample.

The source material was naive T cells sorted from blood. The cell subset or site tag for this specimen amounts to: cells isolated with a human naive T-cell isolation kit. This clonotype originated in a woman aged 45 to 65 in good health.

This receptor has the CDR3 CASSLLARTQYF. The nucleotides are TGTGCCAGCAGTTTACTAGCGCGTACGCAGTATTTT. The chain is encoded by TRBV6-6 joined to TRBJ2-3; 7 central nucleotides agree with TRBD2. The germline V gene (reference sequence) provides CDR1 MNHNY and CDR2 SVGAGI. For this chain, trimming is 4 bases at the V end and 8 bases at the J end, and the number of junction bases without a gene match is 3. The CDR3 measures 12 amino acids from cysteine to phenylalanine. Here the CDR3 DNA is all that survives: 36 bases in frame from base 1.